Listed here are 13 T cell receptor beta chains from one sample, sequenced in a study of blood T cell repertoires in COVID-19. TCRdb's table, derived via immunoSEQ multiplex PCR, lists solely in-frame clones and lacks some. Of 150,000 to 200,000 clones listed, 80% to 90% are singletons. Input material: peripheral blood. These receptors were taken from a man between 65 and 85 years old with active or convalescent COVID-19.

This chain connects TRBV10-3 to TRBJ1-1, with D possibly TRBD1 on 5 matching bases. The ends were cut back, 0 bases at V and 5 bases at J, with 16 bases in the middle. Germline V gives CDR1 ENHRY, CDR2 SYGVKD. The length of the CDR3 is 16 residues. The CDR3 is CAISESTGRGVTEAFF. CDR3 in DNA: TGTGCCATCAGTGAGTCGACCGGGAGGGGAGTAACTGAAGCTTTCTTT.

This chain joins TRBV11-2 and TRBJ2-1, with 10 bases fitting TRBD2. The CDR3 spans 16 residues. Germline V gene data show CDR1 as SGHAT and CDR2 as FQNNGV. Germline trimming cut 5 bases from V and 6 bases from J; bases unmatched to any gene: 10. Here the CDR3 reads CASSHKSGRAVNEQFF. As DNA, the CDR3 is TGTGCCAGCAGCCATAAAAGCGGGAGGGCAGTCAATGAGCAGTTCTTC.

The chain joins TRBV6-2 or TRBV6-3 to TRBJ2-7, with 8 bases identical to TRBD1. The germline CDR1 and CDR2 sequences are MNHEY and SVGEGT. V shed 5 bases and J 0 bases; nucleotides not matched to a gene: 6. CDR3 length: 15 amino acids. This CDR3 is CASSPGTGYSYEQYF. CDR3 nucleotides: TGTGCCAGCAGTCCCGGGACAGGTTACTCCTACGAGCAGTACTTC.

V and J are TRBV5-8 and TRBJ1-1; 8 bases agree with TRBD1. The CDR3 covers 15 residues. With 1 base clipped from V and 5 bases from J, the junction kept 7 bases outside the gene matches. From germline, CDR1 is SGHTS and CDR2 YDEGEE. In DNA, the CDR3 is TGTGCCAGCAGCTTGTATCCCAGGGGGCTTACTGAAGCTTTCTTT. It is translated as CASSLYPRGLTEAFF.

CDR3: CAWSVPIGGRGYNEQFF. The DNA for the CDR3 is TGTGCCTGGAGTGTACCGATCGGGGGGCGCGGGTACAATGAGCAGTTCTTC. The chain combines TRBV30 with TRBJ2-1; tentatively, D is TRBD2 (7 bases). V was cut by 0 bases and J by 4 bases, with 19 bases left in between. The CDR3 spans 17 residues. Germline V lookup: CDR1 GTSNPN, CDR2 SVGIG (reference sequence).

The chain combines TRBV9 with TRBJ2-3, with TRBD2 matching over 7 bases. Trimming cost V 0 bases and J 5 bases; bases outside gene matches: 6. The V gene's germline CDR1 is SGDLS and CDR2 YYNGEE. This CDR3 spans 15 amino acids. CDR3 in DNA: TGTGCCAGCAGCGTAGGTCAGGGAGGGGTAGATACGCAGTATTTT. Its translation: CASSVGQGGVDTQYF.

The chain recombines TRBV7-2 with TRBJ2-3; 9 nucleotides align to TRBD2. Trimming cost V 2 bases and J 3 bases; bases outside gene matches: 9. This CDR3 has 17 amino acids. From germline, CDR1 is SGHTA and CDR2 FQGNSA. CDR3 residues: CASSLSSSGSWTDTQYF. The CDR3 DNA reads TGTGCCAGCAGCTTATCCAGTAGCGGGAGTTGGACAGATACGCAGTATTTT. Together with reference TRBV7-2 and TRBJ2-3, the CDR3 gives the full variable domain: GAGVSQSPSNKVTEKGKDVELRCDPISGHTALYWYRQSLGQGLEFLIYFQGNSAPDKSGLPSDRFSAERTGGSVSTLTIQRTQQEDSAVYLCASSLSSSGSWTDTQYFGPGTRLTVL.

This chain links TRBV4-1 with TRBJ1-2; D may be TRBD1 (5 bases). The CDR3 spans 15 residues. Trimming took off 0 bases at V and 0 bases at J, with 8 bases between the two ends. The germline V gene has CDR1 MGHRA and CDR2 YSYEKL. The CDR3, as DNA: TGCGCCAGCAGCCAAGAGGCGACAGCTAACTATGGCTACACCTTC. Residues: CASSQEATANYGYTF.

The chain has TRBV29-1 and TRBJ1-4; D is unclear. With 5 bases removed from V and 7 bases from J, the gap between germline ends came to 11 bases. Germline assignment: CDR1 SQVTM and CDR2 ANQGSEA. The CDR3 has 12 residues. CDR3 in amino acids: CSVTGHGEKLFF. The DNA of the CDR3 is TGCAGCGTTACGGGTCACGGTGAAAAACTGTTTTTT.

The chain combines TRBV7-2 with TRBJ2-7; D might be TRBD1 (5 bases). This CDR3 spans 15 amino acids. CDR1 and CDR2 from the germline V gene are SGHTA and FQGNSA. Between the trimmed V and J ends, which lost 5 bases and 4 bases, there was a span of 18 bases. The chain's CDR3 is CASSLDGRATYEQYF. The CDR3, as DNA: TGTGCCAGCAGCCTGGACGGCAGGGCCACTTACGAGCAGTACTTC.

The J gene is TRBJ1-5, the V gene TRBV6-1; maybe TRBD1 (5 bases). The CDR3 runs 16 residues. V lost 2 bases and J 4 bases, leaving 15 bases between the germline ends. CDR1 MNHNS and CDR2 SASEGT come from the germline V gene. This chain's CDR3 is CASSESAAGQNQPQHF. The CDR3 DNA reads TGTGCCAGCAGTGAATCGGCGGCAGGGCAAAATCAGCCCCAGCATTTT.

V usage is TRBV19 and J usage is TRBJ2-7; 7 nucleotides agree with TRBD1. Germline CDR1 is LNHDA and CDR2 is SQIVND (reference sequence). The CDR3 extends over 14 amino acids. The V and J ends lost 2 bases and 5 bases, in that order; junction bases with no gene match: 6. In DNA, the CDR3 is TGTGCCAGTAGTATAAGAGGGGGCCTAAACGAGCAGTACTTC. Its translation: CASSIRGGLNEQYF.

This clone appeared once. J is TRBJ1-2 and V is TRBV7-9, with D perhaps TRBD1 (5 bases). Germline-derived CDR1 and CDR2 are SEHNR and FQNEAQ (reference sequence). Trimming pared 0 bases from V and 4 bases from J, leaving 12 bases between. The CDR3 sequence is 15 residues long. The CDR3 DNA follows: TGTGCCAGCAGCTTAGCCGGGACTGACATCTATGGCTACACCTTC. Translated: CASSLAGTDIYGYTF.